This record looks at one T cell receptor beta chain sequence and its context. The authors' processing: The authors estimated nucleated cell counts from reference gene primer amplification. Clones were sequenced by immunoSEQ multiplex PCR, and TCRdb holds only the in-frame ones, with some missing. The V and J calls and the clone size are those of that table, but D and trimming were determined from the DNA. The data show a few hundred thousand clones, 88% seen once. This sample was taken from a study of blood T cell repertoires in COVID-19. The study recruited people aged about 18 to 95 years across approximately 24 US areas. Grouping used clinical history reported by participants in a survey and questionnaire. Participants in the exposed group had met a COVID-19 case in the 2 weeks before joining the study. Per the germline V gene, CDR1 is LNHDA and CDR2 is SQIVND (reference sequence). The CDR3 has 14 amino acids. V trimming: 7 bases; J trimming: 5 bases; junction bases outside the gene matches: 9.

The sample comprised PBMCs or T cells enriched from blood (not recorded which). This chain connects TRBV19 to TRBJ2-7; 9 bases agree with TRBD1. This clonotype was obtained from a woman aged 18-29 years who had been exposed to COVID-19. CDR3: CASTSRDRAHEQYF. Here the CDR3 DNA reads TGTGCCAGTACCTCCCGGGACAGGGCCCACGAGCAGTACTTC.